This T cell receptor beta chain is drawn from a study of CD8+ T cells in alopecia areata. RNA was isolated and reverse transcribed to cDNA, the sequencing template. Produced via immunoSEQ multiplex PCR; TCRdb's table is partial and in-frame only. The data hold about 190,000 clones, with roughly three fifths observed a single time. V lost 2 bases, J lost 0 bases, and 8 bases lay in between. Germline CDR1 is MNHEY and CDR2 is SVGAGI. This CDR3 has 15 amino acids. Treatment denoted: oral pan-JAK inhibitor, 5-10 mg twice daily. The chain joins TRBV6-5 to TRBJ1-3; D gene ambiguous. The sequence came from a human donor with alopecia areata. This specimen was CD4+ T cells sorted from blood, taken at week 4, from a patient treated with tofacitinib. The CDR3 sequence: CASSYGVLSGNTIYF. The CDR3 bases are TGTGCCAGCAGTTACGGTGTCCTCTCTGGAAACACCATATATTTT.